The 8 T cell receptor beta chains below were found in one sample sequenced in a study of neurological immune-mediated disorders. TCRdb passed the 5' RACE reads through MiXCR, listing each CDR3 protein once. The table lists tens of thousands of distinct CDR3 sequences, under 9.5% of them singletons, with less than 4.5% in the top ten. The sample taken for sequencing was PBMCs. The receptors stem from a woman between 40 and 55 years old in good health.

In its sample, this clonotype was seen many times. The rearrangement links TRBV20-1 to TRBJ1-2, with TRBD1 matching over 10 bases. CDR1 and CDR2 (germline): DFQATT, SNEGSKA (reference sequence). The V gene end was trimmed by 1 base and the J gene end by 3 bases; junction bases not matched to a gene: 5. The CDR3 spans 15 residues. This chain's CDR3 is CSARVGQGGDYGYTF. The CDR3 DNA is TGCAGTGCTAGAGTAGGACAGGGGGGAGACTATGGCTACACCTTC.

Many counts were recorded for this clonotype. The rearrangement links TRBV7-2 to TRBJ2-7; 10 bases line up with TRBD2. Trimming took 5 bases from V and 1 from J; bases not matched to a gene: 2. The CDR3 length is 14 residues. The germline V gene has CDR1 SGHTA and CDR2 FQGNSA. The CDR3 is CASSTGLASYEQYF. CDR3 nucleotides: TGTGCCAGCAGCACGGGACTAGCGTCCTACGAGCAGTACTTC.

There are many counts of this clonotype. The rearrangement uses TRBV7-6 and TRBJ1-1; the D gene is possibly TRBD1 (6 bases). The CDR3 runs to 17 residues. The V gene lost 1 base and the J gene lost 0 bases, with 15 bases spanning the gap. Germline V gene lookup returns CDR1 SGHVS and CDR2 FNYEAQ. The DNA for the CDR3 is TGTGCCAGCAGCTTAGTGGGGGGGGCATCCATGAACACTGAAGCTTTCTTT. This gives the protein CASSLVGGASMNTEAFF.

There are many counts of this clonotype. V gene TRBV11-1 combines with J gene TRBJ1-4; D gene uncertain. Trimming stripped 3 bases from V and 0 bases from J, with 8 bases between. The CDR3 contains 15 residues. In germline, CDR1 is SGHAT, CDR2 FQDESV (reference sequence). The CDR3 DNA follows: TGTGCCAGCAGCTTCAACGGTGCAACTAATGAAAAACTGTTTTTT. This codes for CASSFNGATNEKLFF.

This clonotype was counted many times. J is TRBJ2-1 and V is TRBV7-9, with D possibly matching TRBD1 (5 bases). CDR3 length: 15 residues. V was clipped by 1 base and J by 9 bases, with 16 bases between them. CDR1 and CDR2 (germline): SEHNR, FQNEAQ (reference sequence). The CDR3 nucleotides read TGTGCCAGCAGCTTAGTTCTGGGGCTAATCGGTGAGCAGTTCTTC. This encodes CASSLVLGLIGEQFF.

This clonotype occurred many times. This sequence joins TRBV2 and TRBJ2-7; 8 bases fit TRBD1. Germline assignment: CDR1 SNHLY and CDR2 FYNNEI. The CDR3 length is 14 residues. J lost 2 bases, V lost 6 bases, and 6 bases had no gene match. CDR3 amino acids: CASRARQGTYEQYV. In DNA form, the CDR3 reads TGTGCCAGCAGGGCGAGACAGGGGACCTACGAGCAGTACGTC.

This clonotype was recorded many times. V usage is TRBV3-1 and J usage is TRBJ2-3; 10 bases match TRBD2. This CDR3 region has 17 residues. J lost 8 bases, V lost 3 bases, and 14 bases had no gene match. Germline values: CDR1 LGHDT, CDR2 YNNKEL (reference sequence). The CDR3 DNA reads as TGTGCCAGCAGCCATCAAGGAGCGGGAGGGCCAATTGTTACGCAGTATTTT. Its translation: CASSHQGAGGPIVTQYF.

This clonotype has at least ten counts. The V call is TRBV5-1, the J call TRBJ2-5; possible D gene TRBD1, 6 bases. V was pared by 4 bases and J by 2 bases, with 12 bases between. From germline, CDR1 is SGHRS and CDR2 YFSETQ. The CDR3 is made up of 14 amino acids. CDR3 amino acids: CASSRWGRQETQYF. DNA for the CDR3: TGCGCCAGCAGCAGATGGGGGCGGCAAGAGACCCAGTACTTC.